This T cell receptor (beta chain) was recovered during a study of technical replicates of blood from a few donors. Clones were sequenced by immunoSEQ multiplex PCR, and TCRdb holds only the in-frame ones, with some missing. The table has tens of thousands of clones, approximately 97% seen once. The V and J ends lost 1 base and 8 bases respectively, with 17 bases between them. This CDR3 region has 15 residues. Per the germline V gene, CDR1 is LGHNA and CDR2 is YNFKEQ. The receptor comes from a human donor in good health. The rearrangement uses TRBV4-2 and TRBJ1-2; D ambiguous. Source material: T cells isolated from PBMCs. In DNA form, the CDR3 reads TGTGCCAGCAGCCAAGGATGGCGGTTGGCGAGGGGCTACACCTTC. This translates into CASSQGWRLARGYTF.